The next 5 T cell receptor beta chains were all read from a single sample in a study of neurological immune-mediated disorders. TCRdb itself ran the 5' RACE reads through MiXCR, one entry per CDR3 protein. The sample holds 30,000 to 45,000 distinct CDR3 sequences, around 10% seen once. Material for sequencing was CD4+ T cells from blood. The receptors were gathered from a woman aged 25 to 39 with HTLV-1-associated myelopathy (HAM/TSP).

This clonotype was seen ten or more times. The chain has TRBV20-1 and TRBJ2-3; TRBD2 agrees at 16 bases. From germline, CDR1 is DFQATT and CDR2 SNEGSKA (reference sequence). The V segment lost 6 bases and the J segment 1 base; nucleotides outside the gene matches: 4. This CDR3 region has 16 residues. CDR3 amino acids: CSAAGTSGGGTDTQYF. The CDR3 nucleotides are TGCAGTGCGGCGGGGACTAGCGGGGGGGGCACAGATACGCAGTATTTT.

In this sample, this clonotype turned up many times. The chain has TRBV7-9 and TRBJ2-2, with D perhaps matching TRBD1 (7 bases). The V end was cut by 7 bases, the J end by 3 bases, with 12 bases between. The CDR3 sequence is 14 residues long. The germline V gene has CDR1 SEHNR and CDR2 FQNEAQ (reference sequence). The CDR3 DNA reads TGTGCCAGCACCCAGGGGGGATACACCGGGGAGCTGTTTTTT. This gives the protein CASTQGGYTGELFF.

This clonotype was counted at least ten times. The chain recombines TRBV20-1 with TRBJ1-2; weak D call: TRBD1 (6 bases). V lost 0 bases, J lost 9 bases, and 17 bases lay in between. This CDR3 comprises 14 residues. CDR1 is DFQATT, CDR2 SNEGSKA, per germline (reference sequence). The CDR3 region is CSARDPGAAECYTF. CDR3 DNA: TGCAGTGCTAGAGATCCAGGGGCCGCGGAGTGCTACACCTTC.

This clonotype has at least ten counts. The genes are TRBV11-2 and TRBJ2-7, with 7 bases matching TRBD1. With 5 bases clipped from V and 3 bases from J, the junction kept 1 base outside the gene matches. The germline CDR1 and CDR2 sequences are SGHAT and FQNNGV. The CDR3 covers 12 residues. CDR3 region: CASSNRGYEQYF. The CDR3 DNA reads TGTGCCAGCAGCAACAGGGGCTACGAGCAGTACTTC.

The sample holds many counts of this clonotype. J is TRBJ1-2 and V is TRBV5-6; 8 bases map to TRBD1. V dropped 1 base and J dropped 2; count of bases not matched to a gene: 1. This CDR3 has 14 residues. From germline, CDR1 is SGHDT and CDR2 YYEEEE. The CDR3 protein is CASSLNRGNYGYTF. Written as DNA, the CDR3 is TGTGCCAGCAGCTTGAACAGGGGGAACTATGGCTACACCTTC. Filled out from reference TRBV5-6 and TRBJ1-2, the complete variable domain reads DAGVTQSPTHLIKTRGQQVTLRCSPKSGHDTVSWYQQALGQGPQFIFQYYEEEERQRGNFPDRFSGHQFPNYSSELNVNALLLGDSALYLCASSLNRGNYGYTFGSGTRLTVV.